This T cell receptor (beta chain) was recorded in a study of blood T cell repertoires in COVID-19. J lost 5 bases, V lost 7 bases, and 9 bases had no gene match. The CDR3 has 15 amino acids. Germline-derived CDR1 and CDR2 are MNHEY and SMNVEV (reference sequence). Original data processing: Estimated nucleated cell counts came from reference gene primer amplification. Method: immunoSEQ multiplex PCR; TCRdb's copy keeps in-frame clones and lacks some. The DNA gave D and trimming, while V, J and clone size come from that table. The sample records about 260,000 clones, approximately 86% being singletons. The sample was peripheral blood. The clonotype comes from a man aged 35-49 years who had recovered from COVID-19. The chain couples TRBV27 to TRBJ2-3; 10 bases are a match to TRBD2. CDR3 sequence (DNA): TGTGCCAGCACCCTGGAGCGGGGGGGCCTAGATACGCAGTATTTT. Amino acid sequence: CASTLERGGLDTQYF.